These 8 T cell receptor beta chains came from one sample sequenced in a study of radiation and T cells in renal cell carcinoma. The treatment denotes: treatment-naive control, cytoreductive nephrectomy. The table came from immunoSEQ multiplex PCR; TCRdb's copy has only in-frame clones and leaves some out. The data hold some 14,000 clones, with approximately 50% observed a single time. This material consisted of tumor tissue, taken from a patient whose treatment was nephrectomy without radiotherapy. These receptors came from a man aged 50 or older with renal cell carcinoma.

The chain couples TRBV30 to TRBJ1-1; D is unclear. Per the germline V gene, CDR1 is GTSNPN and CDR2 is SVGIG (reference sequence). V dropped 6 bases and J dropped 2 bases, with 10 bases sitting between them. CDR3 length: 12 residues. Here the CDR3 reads CACGKLNTEAFF. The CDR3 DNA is TGTGCCTGCGGAAAACTTAACACTGAAGCTTTCTTT.

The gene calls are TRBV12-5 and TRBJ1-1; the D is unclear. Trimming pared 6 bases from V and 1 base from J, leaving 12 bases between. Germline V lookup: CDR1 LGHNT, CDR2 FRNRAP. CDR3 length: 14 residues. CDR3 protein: CASGSGSSNTEAFF. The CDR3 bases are TGTGCTAGTGGCTCGGGGTCCTCGAACACTGAAGCTTTCTTT.

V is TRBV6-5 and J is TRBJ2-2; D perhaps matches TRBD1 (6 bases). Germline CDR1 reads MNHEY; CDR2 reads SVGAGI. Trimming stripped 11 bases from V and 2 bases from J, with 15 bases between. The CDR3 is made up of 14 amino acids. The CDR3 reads CAVPRGLNTGELFF. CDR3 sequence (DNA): TGTGCCGTACCAAGGGGGTTAAACACCGGGGAGCTGTTTTTT.

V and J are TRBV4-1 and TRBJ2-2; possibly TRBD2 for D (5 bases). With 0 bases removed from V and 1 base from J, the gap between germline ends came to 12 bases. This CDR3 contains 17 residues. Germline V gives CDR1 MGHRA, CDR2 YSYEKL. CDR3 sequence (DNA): TGCGCCAGCAGCCAAGACGAGGGCCTCCAGAACACCGGGGAGCTGTTTTTT. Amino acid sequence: CASSQDEGLQNTGELFF.

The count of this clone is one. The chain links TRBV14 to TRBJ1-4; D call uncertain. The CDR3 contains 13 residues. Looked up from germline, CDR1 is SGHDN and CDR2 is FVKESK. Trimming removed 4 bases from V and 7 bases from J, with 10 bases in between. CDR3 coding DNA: TGTGCCAGCAGCCGTGGGCCGGGTGAAAAACTGTTTTTT. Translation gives CASSRGPGEKLFF.

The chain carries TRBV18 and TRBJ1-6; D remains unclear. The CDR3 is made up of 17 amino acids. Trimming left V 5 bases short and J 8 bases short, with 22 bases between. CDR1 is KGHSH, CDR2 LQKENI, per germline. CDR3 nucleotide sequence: TGTGCCAGCTCATCACGGCCGAGGGTGGGTATGGATTCACCCCTCCACTTT. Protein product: CASSSRPRVGMDSPLHF.

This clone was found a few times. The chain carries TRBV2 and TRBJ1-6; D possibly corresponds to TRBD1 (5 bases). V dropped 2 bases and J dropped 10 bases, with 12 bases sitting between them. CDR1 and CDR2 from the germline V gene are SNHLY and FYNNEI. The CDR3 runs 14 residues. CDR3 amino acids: CASSEMGGGSPLHF. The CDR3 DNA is TGTGCCAGCAGTGAAATGGGGGGAGGGTCACCCCTCCACTTT.

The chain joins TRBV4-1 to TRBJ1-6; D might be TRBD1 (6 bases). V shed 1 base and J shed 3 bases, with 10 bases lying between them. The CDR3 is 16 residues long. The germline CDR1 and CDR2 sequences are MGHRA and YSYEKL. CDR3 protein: CASSQGNRDYNSPLHF. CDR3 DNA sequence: TGCGCCAGCAGCCAAGGGAACAGGGACTATAATTCACCCCTCCACTTT.